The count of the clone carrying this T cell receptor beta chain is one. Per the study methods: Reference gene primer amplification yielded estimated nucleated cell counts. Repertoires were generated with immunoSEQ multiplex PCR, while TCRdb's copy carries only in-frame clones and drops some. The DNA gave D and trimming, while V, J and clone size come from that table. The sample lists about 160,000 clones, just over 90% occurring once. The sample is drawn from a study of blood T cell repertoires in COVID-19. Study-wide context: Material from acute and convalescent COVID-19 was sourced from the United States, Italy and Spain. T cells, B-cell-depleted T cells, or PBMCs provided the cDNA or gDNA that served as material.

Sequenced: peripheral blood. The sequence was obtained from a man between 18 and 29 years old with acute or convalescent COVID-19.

CDR3 in amino acids: CASSLTGQGLNTEAFF. CDR3 DNA: TGTGCCAGCTCATTGACAGGGCAGGGCCTGAACACTGAAGCTTTCTTT. The chain links TRBV18 to TRBJ1-1; 7 bases align to TRBD1. The CDR3 has 16 residues. Germline CDR1 reads KGHSH; CDR2 reads LQKENI. The ends lost 5 bases at V and 0 bases at J; junction bases unmatched: 9.